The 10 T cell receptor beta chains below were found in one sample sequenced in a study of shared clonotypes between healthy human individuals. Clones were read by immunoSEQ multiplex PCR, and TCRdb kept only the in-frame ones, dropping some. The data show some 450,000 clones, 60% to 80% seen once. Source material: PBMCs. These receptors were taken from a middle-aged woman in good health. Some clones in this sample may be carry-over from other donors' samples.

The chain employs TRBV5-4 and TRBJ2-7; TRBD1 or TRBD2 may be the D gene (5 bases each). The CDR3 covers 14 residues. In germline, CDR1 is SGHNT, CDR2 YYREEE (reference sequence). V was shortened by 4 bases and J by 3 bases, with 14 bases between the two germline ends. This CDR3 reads CASSRGTPDYEQYF. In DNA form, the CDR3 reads TGTGCCAGCAGCCGTGGGACCCCTGACTACGAGCAGTACTTC. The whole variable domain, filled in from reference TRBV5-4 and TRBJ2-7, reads ETGVTQSPTHLIKTRGQQVTLRCSSQSGHNTVSWYQQALGQGPQFIFQYYREEENGRGNFPPRFSGLQFPNYSSELNVNALELDDSALYLCASSRGTPDYEQYFGPGTRLTVT.

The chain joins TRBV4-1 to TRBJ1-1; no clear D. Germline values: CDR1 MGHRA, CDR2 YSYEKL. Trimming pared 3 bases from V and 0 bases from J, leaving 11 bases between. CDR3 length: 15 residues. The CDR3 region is CASSHPIGMNTEAFF. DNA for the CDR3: TGCGCCAGCAGCCATCCCATTGGGATGAACACTGAAGCTTTCTTT.

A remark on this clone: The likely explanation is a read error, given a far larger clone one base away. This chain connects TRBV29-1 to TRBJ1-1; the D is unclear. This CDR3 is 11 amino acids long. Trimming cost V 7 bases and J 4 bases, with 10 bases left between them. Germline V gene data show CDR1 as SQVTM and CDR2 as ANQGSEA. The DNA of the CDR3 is TGCAGCGCTGCCCGAGGCACTGAAGCTTTCTTT. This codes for CSAARGTEAFF.

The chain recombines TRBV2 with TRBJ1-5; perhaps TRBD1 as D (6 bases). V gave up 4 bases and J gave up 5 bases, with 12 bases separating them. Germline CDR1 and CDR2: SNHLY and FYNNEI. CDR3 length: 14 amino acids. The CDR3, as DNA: TGTGCCAGCAGTGTCGACAGGACGCATCAGCCCCAGCATTTT. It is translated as CASSVDRTHQPQHF. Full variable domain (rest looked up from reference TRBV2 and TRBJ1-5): EPEVTQTPSHQVTQMGQEVILRCVPISNHLYFYWYRQILGQKVEFLVSFYNNEISEKSEIFDDQFSVERPDGSNFTLKIRSTKLEDSAMYFCASSVDRTHQPQHFGDGTRLSIL.

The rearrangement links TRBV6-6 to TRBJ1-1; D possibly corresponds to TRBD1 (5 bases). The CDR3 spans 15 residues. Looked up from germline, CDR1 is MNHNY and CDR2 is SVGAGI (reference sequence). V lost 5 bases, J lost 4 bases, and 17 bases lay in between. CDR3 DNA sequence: TGTGCCAGCAGTGATGTCGTCGCGGGGGGCACTGAAGCTTTCTTT. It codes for CASSDVVAGGTEAFF.

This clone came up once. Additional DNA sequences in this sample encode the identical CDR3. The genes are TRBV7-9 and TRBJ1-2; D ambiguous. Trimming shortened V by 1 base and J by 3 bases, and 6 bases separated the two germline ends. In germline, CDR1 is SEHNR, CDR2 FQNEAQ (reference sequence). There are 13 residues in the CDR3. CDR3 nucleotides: TGTGCCAGCAGCTTAGGTTTCGACTATGGCTACACCTTC. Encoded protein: CASSLGFDYGYTF. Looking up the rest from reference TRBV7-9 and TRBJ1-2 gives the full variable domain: DTGVSQNPRHKITKRGQNVTFRCDPISEHNRLYWYRQTLGQGPEFLTYFQNEAQLEKSRLLSDRFSAERPKGSFSTLEIQRTEQGDSAMYLCASSLGFDYGYTFGSGTRLTVV.

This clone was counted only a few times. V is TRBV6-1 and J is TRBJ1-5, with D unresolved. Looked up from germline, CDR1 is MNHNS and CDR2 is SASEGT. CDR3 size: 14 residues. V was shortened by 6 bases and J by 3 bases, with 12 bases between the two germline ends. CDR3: CASRNPETNQPQHF. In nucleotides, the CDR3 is TGTGCCAGCAGAAACCCGGAGACCAATCAGCCCCAGCATTTT.

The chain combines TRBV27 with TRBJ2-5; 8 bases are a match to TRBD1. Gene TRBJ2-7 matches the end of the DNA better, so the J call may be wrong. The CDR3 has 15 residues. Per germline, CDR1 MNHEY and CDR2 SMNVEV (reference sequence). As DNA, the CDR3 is TGTGCCAGCAGGCGGACAGGGTTGAGCTCCTACGAGCAGTACTTC. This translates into CASRRTGLSSYEQYF.

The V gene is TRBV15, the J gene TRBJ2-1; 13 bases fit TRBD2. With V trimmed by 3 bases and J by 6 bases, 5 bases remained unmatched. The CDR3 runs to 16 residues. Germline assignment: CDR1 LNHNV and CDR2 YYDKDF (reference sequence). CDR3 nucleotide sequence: TGTGCCACCAGCAGGAGGACTAGCGGGAGATCCAATGAGCAGTTCTTC. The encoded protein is CATSRRTSGRSNEQFF.

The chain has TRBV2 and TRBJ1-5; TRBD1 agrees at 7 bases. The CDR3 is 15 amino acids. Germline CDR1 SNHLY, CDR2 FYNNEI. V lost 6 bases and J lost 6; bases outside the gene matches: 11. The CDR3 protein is CASSASGGKGQPQHF. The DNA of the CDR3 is TGTGCCAGCAGCGCGTCAGGGGGAAAAGGTCAGCCCCAGCATTTT.